A selection of T cell receptor beta chains follows, all from one sample in a study of blood T cell repertoires in COVID-19. Assay: immunoSEQ multiplex PCR; the TCRdb copy retains only in-frame clones and omits some. The sample includes 180,000 or so clones, around nine tenths seen only once; the top ten take less than 3.5%. The source material was peripheral blood. The origin of the receptors is a man in his 70s with acute or convalescent COVID-19. Each CDR3 is given without its conserved first and last residue. Each record gives: V gene, D gene, CDR3 protein. D genes are given only for firm matches.

v_gene: TRBV18; d_gene: .; CDR3aa: ASSWTREPEAF
v_gene: TRBV7-8; d_gene: .; CDR3aa: ASSLNTPPNYGYT
v_gene: TRBV5-1; d_gene: TRBD2; CDR3aa: ASSLEGSSGSWTQY
v_gene: TRBV30; d_gene: TRBD1; CDR3aa: AWSILGQGQWGFTDTQY
v_gene: TRBV19; d_gene: TRBD1; CDR3aa: ASSQDRGRGGELF
v_gene: TRBV30; d_gene: TRBD1; CDR3aa: AASTDRVYEKLF
v_gene: TRBV28; d_gene: TRBD1; CDR3aa: ASSLFRGGGSTDTQY
v_gene: TRBV5-1; d_gene: .; CDR3aa: ASRDKLTASTDTQY
v_gene: TRBV15; d_gene: TRBD1; CDR3aa: ATSHRGEEKLF
v_gene: TRBV5-1; d_gene: .; CDR3aa: ASSLASVGGEQF
v_gene: TRBV16; d_gene: TRBD1; CDR3aa: ASSQSGQGDEKLF
v_gene: TRBV24-1; d_gene: TRBD2; CDR3aa: ATSEESGGVYEQF
v_gene: TRBV3-1/TRBV3-2; d_gene: TRBD2; CDR3aa: ASSQDRLAGNTQY
v_gene: TRBV5-1; d_gene: TRBD1; CDR3aa: ASSSDRGYGYT
v_gene: TRBV7-9; d_gene: TRBD2; CDR3aa: ASSLGSERDGDTQY
v_gene: TRBV28; d_gene: TRBD1; CDR3aa: ASRSPGQTYEQY
v_gene: TRBV5-1; d_gene: TRBD2; CDR3aa: ASSSLAGVGEQY
v_gene: TRBV1; d_gene: .; CDR3aa: TSSRYLGSGSSYNEQF
v_gene: TRBV7-8; d_gene: .; CDR3aa: ASSSVAQDWNTEAF
v_gene: TRBV28; d_gene: .; CDR3aa: ASSLWGGGGRVQPQH
v_gene: TRBV6-4; d_gene: TRBD1; CDR3aa: ASSDSWQGDSPLH
v_gene: TRBV7-2; d_gene: TRBD1; CDR3aa: ASSLAGQGAIFYEQY
v_gene: TRBV9; d_gene: TRBD2; CDR3aa: ASSAIGASGKNEQF
v_gene: TRBV5-1; d_gene: TRBD2; CDR3aa: ASSLGREGEQF
v_gene: TRBV19; d_gene: TRBD2; CDR3aa: ASSSGGVMSTGELF
v_gene: TRBV2; d_gene: .; CDR3aa: ASSERGAGVF
v_gene: TRBV6-5; d_gene: .; CDR3aa: ASRGQHLGNTIY
v_gene: TRBV7-2; d_gene: .; CDR3aa: ASSLIRNEKLF
v_gene: TRBV28; d_gene: .; CDR3aa: ASSIDTGELF
v_gene: TRBV18; d_gene: .; CDR3aa: ASSPPGRENQETQY
v_gene: TRBV7-9; d_gene: TRBD1; CDR3aa: ASSLGQGFGEQF